These 6 T cell receptor delta chains were all obtained from the same sample, sequenced in a study of γδ T cells in repeated Plasmodium falciparum infection. TCRdb ran CATT on the multiplex PCR reads. This sample has roughly 93,000 delta-chain clones, with 1.4% found just once. Bulk repertoires came from Vgamma9/Vdelta2+ or Vdelta2-negative gammadelta T cells flow-sorted from PBMC. Input material: gamma-delta T cells from blood. These receptors came from a pool of human donors (malaria-infected and uninfected, not separated).

This clone was seen more than once but under ten times. Translating this DNA gives a protein that differs at residue 10 from the TCRdb one, which belongs to a much larger clone; a read error is likely, and the protein shown is this translation. The chain combines TRDV2 with TRDJ1; TRDD3 aligns across 9 bases. The J gene was not available in TCRdb and was assigned here by matching the DNA to germline segments. Germline CDR1 is GEAIGNYY and CDR2 is EKD. This CDR3 has 15 residues. Trimming removed 5 bases from V and 6 bases from J; junction bases left unmatched: 12. The chain's CDR3 is CACVPLGDKGNKLIF. For the CDR3, the DNA is TGTGCCTGTGTCCCGTTGGGGGATAAGGGGAATAAACTCATCTTT.

This clone appeared a few times. The mismatch at residue 13 between this DNA's translation and the TCRdb protein of a much larger clone likely reflects a read error; the protein shown is translated from the DNA. V usage is TRDV2 and J usage is TRDJ1; 13 positions match TRDD3. No J segment appears in TCRdb, so it was assigned here by matching the sequence to germline. The germline V gene encodes CDR1 GEAIGNYY and CDR2 EKD. V lost 3 bases to trimming and J lost 1 base; unmatched junction nucleotides: 13. The CDR3 spans 19 residues. The CDR3 here is CACDDLLGDTPACTDKLIF. The CDR3 DNA is TGTGCCTGTGACGATTTACTGGGGGATACGCCCGCGTGCACCGATAAACTCATCTTT.

To note about this clone: TCRdb shows a much larger clone's protein in place of this DNA's translation, and the two differ at residue 3, likely through a read error; the protein shown is translated from the DNA. The chain couples TRDV2 to TRDJ2; 9 bases fit TRDD3. In the absence of a J gene in TCRdb, the DNA was matched to germline to assign it here. The CDR3 consists of 21 residues. CDR1 and CDR2 from the germline V gene are GEAIGNYY and EKD. The DNA for the CDR3 is TGTGCCAGTGACACCTTCCTTGACTGGGGGACAAGGGCCTATTTGACAGCACAACTCTTCTTT. Translated, it gives CASDTFLDWGTRAYLTAQLFF.

This clone has more than one count but fewer than ten. TCRdb assigns this DNA the protein of a much larger clone, which departs from its translation at residue 11; this likely reflects a read error, and the protein shown comes from translating the DNA. The chain combines TRDV2 with TRDJ1, with 9 positions matching TRDD3. The CDR3 has 19 residues. Losses at the gene ends were 0 bases for V and 2 bases for J; bases not matched to a gene: 15. The germline gives CDR1 GEAIGNYY, CDR2 EKD. CDR3 bases: TGTGCCTGTGACACCCTAGGACTGGGGGAGGACGTTTGGACCGATAAACTCATCTTT. Translated: CACDTLGLGEDVWTDKLIF.

This clone was found a few times. V gene assignment gives TRDV1, but the J gene was left uncalled; TRDD3 is the table's D call, not checked against the DNA. CDR3 size: 22 residues. The V gene's germline CDR1 is TSWWSYY and CDR2 QGS. The CDR3 DNA reads as TGTGCTCTTGGGGAAAACTGTCTTTGGGGCGGGGAGAGAGAGGGTTACACCGATAAACTCACCTTT. It specifies CALGENCLWGGEREGYTDKLTF.

This clone has more than one count but fewer than ten. The protein recorded in TCRdb matches a much larger clone and deviates from this DNA's translation at residue 3, suggesting a read error; the protein here is obtained by translating the DNA. The CDR3 bases are TGTGCCTATGACATAATTGGGGTGGGAGAGACAGCACAACTCTTCTTT. It specifies CAYDIIGVGETAQLFF. The chain carries TRDV2 and TRDJ2, with D tentatively TRDD3 (5 bases). TCRdb is silent on the J gene; assignment here came from matching the DNA to germline. Germline CDR1 reads GEAIGNYY; CDR2 reads EKD. CDR3 size: 16 residues.